This T cell receptor beta chain emerged from a study of blood T cell repertoires in COVID-19. Study-level background: Sources were T cells, B-cell-depleted T cells, or PBMCs; the material itself was cDNA or gDNA.

The repertoire was sequenced with immunoSEQ multiplex PCR; TCRdb's copy has only in-frame clones and lacks some. The table includes some 230,000 clones, about 88% detected once. This TCR was recovered from a woman in her 50s with COVID-19, enrolled during active disease. Sequencing was carried out using peripheral blood.

CDR3 DNA: TGTGCCAGCAGCCAAGGTGAGGGATGGGGAAAACTGTTTTTT. Protein sequence: CASSQGEGWGKLFF. The gene calls are TRBV3-1 (or the pseudogene TRBV3-2) and TRBJ1-4, with D unclear. With 1 base removed from V and 10 bases from J, the gap between germline ends came to 13 bases. Germline values: CDR1 LGHDT, CDR2 YNNKEL (reference sequence). The CDR3 is 14 residues long.